This TCR beta chain was found in a study of blood T cell repertoires in COVID-19. Assay used: immunoSEQ multiplex PCR; TCRdb lists only in-frame clones, some missing. The profile covers approximately 210,000 clones, with 84% appearing a single time and less than 20% taken by the ten largest. The V gene lost 4 bases and the J gene lost 2 bases, with 6 bases spanning the gap. The germline V gene encodes CDR1 SQVTM and CDR2 ANQGSEA. CDR3 size: 12 residues. This TCR was recovered from a young man with active or convalescent COVID-19. V gene TRBV29-1 combines with J gene TRBJ1-5; D is unresolved. Material for sequencing was peripheral blood. The CDR3 DNA reads as TGCAGCGTTGCGGAGGGCAATCAGCCCCAGCATTTT. It translates to CSVAEGNQPQHF.